This TCR beta chain was profiled in a study of T-cell reconstitution after alpha-beta-depleted transplantation in children. A library of TCRbeta sequences, prepared with unique molecular identifiers, was generated. TCRdb reanalysed the PCR reads using MiXCR and keeps one entry per CDR3 protein. The sample carries 200,000 to 300,000 distinct CDR3 sequences, roughly a quarter recorded once. This CDR3 has 14 amino acids. Germline values: CDR1 SGHTA, CDR2 FQGTGA. V gave up 5 bases and J gave up 1 base, with 11 bases separating them. General study points: Several hundred expanded graft clones reportedly were the source of alpha-beta T cells about two months after transplant.

To note about this clonotype: The antigen is not known.

This TCR derives from a female patient between 2 and 15 years old who had a stem cell transplant for congenital amegakaryocytic thrombocytopenia, so the T cells may come from the graft donor. The sample consisted of PBMCs, mostly from graft donor cells, taken 360 days after TCRalphabeta/CD19-depleted stem cell transplant. The gene calls are TRBV7-3 and TRBJ1-1; D gene uncertain. The CDR3 nucleotides are TGTGCCAGCAGCCCCCAGCCGGGGAACACTGAAGCTTTCTTT. Its translation: CASSPQPGNTEAFF.